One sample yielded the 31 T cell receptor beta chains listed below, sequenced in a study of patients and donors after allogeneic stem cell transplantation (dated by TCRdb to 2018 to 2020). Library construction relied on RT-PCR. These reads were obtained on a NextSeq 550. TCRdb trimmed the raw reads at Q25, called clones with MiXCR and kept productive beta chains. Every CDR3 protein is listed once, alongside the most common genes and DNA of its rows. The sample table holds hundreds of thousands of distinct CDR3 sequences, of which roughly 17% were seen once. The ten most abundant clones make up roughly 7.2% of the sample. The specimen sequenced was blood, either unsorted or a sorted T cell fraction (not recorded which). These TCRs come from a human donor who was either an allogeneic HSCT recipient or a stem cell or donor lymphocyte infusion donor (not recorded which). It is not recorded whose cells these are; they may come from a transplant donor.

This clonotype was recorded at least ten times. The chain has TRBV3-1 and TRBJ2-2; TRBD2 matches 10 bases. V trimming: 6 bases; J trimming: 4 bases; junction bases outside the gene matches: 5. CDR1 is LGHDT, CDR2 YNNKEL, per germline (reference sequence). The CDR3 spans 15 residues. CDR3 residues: CASSPSGGATGELFF. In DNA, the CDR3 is TGTGCCAGCAGTCCCAGCGGGGGGGCCACCGGGGAGCTGTTTTTT.

CDR3 sequence (DNA): TGTGCCAGCAGTGAACCGAGCTCGACAGGGGGTTATGGCTACACCTTC. It translates to CASSEPSSTGGYGYTF. This chain connects TRBV25-1 to TRBJ1-2, with 9 bases fitting TRBD1. Germline V gives CDR1 MGHDK, CDR2 SYGVNS. The ends lost 2 bases at V and 5 bases at J; junction bases unmatched: 9. The CDR3 is made up of 16 amino acids.

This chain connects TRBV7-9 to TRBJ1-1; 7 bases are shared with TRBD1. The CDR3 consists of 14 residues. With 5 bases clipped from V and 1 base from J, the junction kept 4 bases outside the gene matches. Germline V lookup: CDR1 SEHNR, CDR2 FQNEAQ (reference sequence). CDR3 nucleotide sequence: TGTGCCAGCAGCCACGGGACAGAGAACACTGAAGCTTTCTTT. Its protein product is CASSHGTENTEAFF. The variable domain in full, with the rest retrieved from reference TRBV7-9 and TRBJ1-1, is DTGVSQNPRHKITKRGQNVTFRCDPISEHNRLYWYRQTLGQGPEFLTYFQNEAQLEKSRLLSDRFSAERPKGSFSTLEIQRTEQGDSAMYLCASSHGTENTEAFFGQGTRLTVV.

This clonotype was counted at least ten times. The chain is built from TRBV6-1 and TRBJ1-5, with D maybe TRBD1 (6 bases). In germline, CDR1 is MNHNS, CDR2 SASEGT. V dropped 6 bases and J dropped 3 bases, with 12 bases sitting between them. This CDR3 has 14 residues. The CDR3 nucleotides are TGTGCCAGCAGCCCCGGACAGTTCAATCAGCCCCAGCATTTT. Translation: CASSPGQFNQPQHF.

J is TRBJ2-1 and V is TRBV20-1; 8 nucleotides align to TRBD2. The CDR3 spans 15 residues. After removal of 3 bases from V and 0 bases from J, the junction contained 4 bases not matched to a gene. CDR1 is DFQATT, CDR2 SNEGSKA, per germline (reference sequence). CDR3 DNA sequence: TGCAGTGCTAGTTGGCGGGAGGACTCCTACAATGAGCAGTTCTTC. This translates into CSASWREDSYNEQFF.

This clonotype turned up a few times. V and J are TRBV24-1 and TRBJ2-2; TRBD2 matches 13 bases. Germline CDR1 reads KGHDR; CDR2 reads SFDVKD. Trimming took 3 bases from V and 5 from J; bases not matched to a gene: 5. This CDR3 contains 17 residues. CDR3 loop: CATSDPRTSGRTGELFF. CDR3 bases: TGTGCCACCAGTGATCCTAGGACTAGCGGGAGAACCGGGGAGCTGTTTTTT.

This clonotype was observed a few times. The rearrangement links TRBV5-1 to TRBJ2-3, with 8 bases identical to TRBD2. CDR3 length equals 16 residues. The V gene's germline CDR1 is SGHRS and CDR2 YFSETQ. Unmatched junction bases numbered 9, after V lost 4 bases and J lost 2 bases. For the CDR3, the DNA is TGCGCCAGCAGCACAGGGACTAGTTCCTACACAGATACGCAGTATTTT. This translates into CASSTGTSSYTDTQYF.

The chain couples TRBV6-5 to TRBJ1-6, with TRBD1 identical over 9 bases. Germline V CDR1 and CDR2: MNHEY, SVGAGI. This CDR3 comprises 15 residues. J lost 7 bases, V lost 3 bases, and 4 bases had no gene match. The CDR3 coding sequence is TGTGCCAGCAGTTATGGACAGGGGACCAATTCACCCCTCCACTTT. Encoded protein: CASSYGQGTNSPLHF.

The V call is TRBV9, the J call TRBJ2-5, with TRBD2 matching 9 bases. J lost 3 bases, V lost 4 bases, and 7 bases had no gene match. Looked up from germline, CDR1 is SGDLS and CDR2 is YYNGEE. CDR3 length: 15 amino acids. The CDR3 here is CASSPGVAGEETQYF. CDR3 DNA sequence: TGTGCCAGCAGCCCCGGGGTAGCGGGGGAAGAGACCCAGTACTTC. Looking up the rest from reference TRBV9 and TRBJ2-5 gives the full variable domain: DSGVTQTPKHLITATGQRVTLRCSPRSGDLSVYWYQQSLDQGLQFLIQYYNGEERAKGNILERFSAQQFPDLHSELNLSSLELGDSALYFCASSPGVAGEETQYFGPGTRLLVL.

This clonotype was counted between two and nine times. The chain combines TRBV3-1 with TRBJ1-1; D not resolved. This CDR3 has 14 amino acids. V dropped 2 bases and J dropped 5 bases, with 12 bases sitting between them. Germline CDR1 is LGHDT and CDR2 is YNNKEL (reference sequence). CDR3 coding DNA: TGTGCCAGCAGCCAAAAGGTATCGGGGACTGAAGCTTTCTTT. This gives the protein CASSQKVSGTEAFF.

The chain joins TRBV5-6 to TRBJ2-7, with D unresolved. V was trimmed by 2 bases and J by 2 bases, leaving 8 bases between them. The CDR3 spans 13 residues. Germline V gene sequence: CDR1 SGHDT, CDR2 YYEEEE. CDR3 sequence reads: CASSFTATYEQYF. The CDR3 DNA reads TGTGCCAGCAGCTTCACAGCTACCTACGAGCAGTACTTC.

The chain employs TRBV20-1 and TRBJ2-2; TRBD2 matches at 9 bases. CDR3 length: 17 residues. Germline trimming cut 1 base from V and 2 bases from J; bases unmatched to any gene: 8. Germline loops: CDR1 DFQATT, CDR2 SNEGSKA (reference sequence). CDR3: CSARAPRTSENTGELFF. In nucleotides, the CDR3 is TGCAGTGCTAGAGCTCCTCGGACTAGCGAAAACACCGGGGAGCTGTTTTTT.

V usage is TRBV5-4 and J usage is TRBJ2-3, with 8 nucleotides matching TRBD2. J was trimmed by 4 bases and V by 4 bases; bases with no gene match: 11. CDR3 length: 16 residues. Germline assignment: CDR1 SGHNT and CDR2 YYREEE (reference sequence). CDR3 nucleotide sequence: TGTGCCAGCAGCCGTAGGAAACTAGCGGCTTCAGATACGCAGTATTTT. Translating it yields CASSRRKLAASDTQYF.

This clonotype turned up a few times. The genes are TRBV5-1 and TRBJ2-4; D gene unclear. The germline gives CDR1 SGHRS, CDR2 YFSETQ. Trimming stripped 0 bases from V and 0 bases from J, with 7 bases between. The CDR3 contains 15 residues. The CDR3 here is CASSLGVIAKNIQYF. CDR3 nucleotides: TGCGCCAGCAGCTTGGGGGTGATAGCCAAAAACATTCAGTACTTC.

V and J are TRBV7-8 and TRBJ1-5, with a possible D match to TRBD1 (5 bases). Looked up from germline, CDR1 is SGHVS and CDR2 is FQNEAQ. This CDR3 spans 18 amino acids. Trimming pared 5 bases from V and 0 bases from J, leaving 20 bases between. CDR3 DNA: TGTGCCAGCAGCCCGACAGCGAACGTCCCAAATAGCAATCAGCCCCAGCATTTT. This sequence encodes CASSPTANVPNSNQPQHF.

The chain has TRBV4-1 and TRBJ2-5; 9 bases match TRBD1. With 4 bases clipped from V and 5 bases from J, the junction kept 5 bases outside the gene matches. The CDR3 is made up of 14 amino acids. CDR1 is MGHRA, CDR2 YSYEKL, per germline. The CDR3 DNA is TGCGCCAGCAGCCTATGGGACAGGGCGGAGACCCAGTACTTC. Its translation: CASSLWDRAETQYF.

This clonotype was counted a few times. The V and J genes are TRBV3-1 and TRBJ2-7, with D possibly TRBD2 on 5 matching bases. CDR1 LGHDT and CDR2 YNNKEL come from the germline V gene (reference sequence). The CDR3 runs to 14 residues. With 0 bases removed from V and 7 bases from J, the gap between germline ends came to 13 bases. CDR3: CASSQDRLAREQYF. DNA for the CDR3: TGTGCCAGCAGCCAAGATAGGCTAGCTCGTGAGCAGTACTTC.

The CDR3 spells CASSTPQREISYEQYF. CDR3 nucleotides: TGTGCCAGCAGTACCCCCCAGCGGGAGATCTCCTACGAGCAGTACTTC. The chain has TRBV6-1 and TRBJ2-7; the match to TRBD2 covers 8 bases. The V and J ends lost 5 bases and 0 bases, in that order; junction bases with no gene match: 9. The CDR3 extends over 16 amino acids. Germline loops: CDR1 MNHNS, CDR2 SASEGT.

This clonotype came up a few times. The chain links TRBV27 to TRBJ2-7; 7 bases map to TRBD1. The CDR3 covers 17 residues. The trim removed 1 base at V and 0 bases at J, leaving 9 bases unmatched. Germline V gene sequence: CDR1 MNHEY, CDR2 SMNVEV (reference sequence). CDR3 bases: TGTGCCAGCAGTTTATTCCGTCGGACAGGTTTCTCCTACGAGCAGTACTTC. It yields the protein CASSLFRRTGFSYEQYF.

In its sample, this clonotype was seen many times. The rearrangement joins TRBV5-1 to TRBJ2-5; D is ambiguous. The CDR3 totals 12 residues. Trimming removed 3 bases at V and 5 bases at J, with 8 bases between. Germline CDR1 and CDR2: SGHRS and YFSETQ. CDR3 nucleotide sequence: TGCGCCAGCAGCTCACCGGCGGAGACCCAGTACTTC. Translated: CASSSPAETQYF.

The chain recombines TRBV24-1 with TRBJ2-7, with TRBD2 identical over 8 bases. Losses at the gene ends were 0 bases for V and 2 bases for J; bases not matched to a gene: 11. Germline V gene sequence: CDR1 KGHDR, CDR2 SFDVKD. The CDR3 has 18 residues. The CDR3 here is CATSDLAIAGPAPYEQYF. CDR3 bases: TGTGCCACCAGTGATTTGGCCATAGCGGGACCCGCCCCCTACGAGCAGTACTTC.

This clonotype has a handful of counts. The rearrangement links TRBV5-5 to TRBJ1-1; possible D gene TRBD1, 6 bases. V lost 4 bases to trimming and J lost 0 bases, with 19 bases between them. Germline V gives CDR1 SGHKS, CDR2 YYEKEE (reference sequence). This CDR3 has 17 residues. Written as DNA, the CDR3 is TGTGCCAGCAGCCGCACAGGGACCGTTCCCATGAACACTGAAGCTTTCTTT. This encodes CASSRTGTVPMNTEAFF.

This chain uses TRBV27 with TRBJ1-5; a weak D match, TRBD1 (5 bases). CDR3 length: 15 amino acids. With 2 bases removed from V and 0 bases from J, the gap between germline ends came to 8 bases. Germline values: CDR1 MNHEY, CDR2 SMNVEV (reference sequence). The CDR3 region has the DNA TGTGCCAGCAGTTTAGGGGGAGGTAGCAATCAGCCCCAGCATTTT. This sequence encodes CASSLGGGSNQPQHF.

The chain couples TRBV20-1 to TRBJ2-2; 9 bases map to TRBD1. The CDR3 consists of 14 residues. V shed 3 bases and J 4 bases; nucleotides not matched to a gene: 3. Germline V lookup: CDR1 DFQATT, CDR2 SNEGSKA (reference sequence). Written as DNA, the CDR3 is TGCAGTGCTAGGGGACAGGGTACCACCGGGGAGCTGTTTTTT. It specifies CSARGQGTTGELFF.

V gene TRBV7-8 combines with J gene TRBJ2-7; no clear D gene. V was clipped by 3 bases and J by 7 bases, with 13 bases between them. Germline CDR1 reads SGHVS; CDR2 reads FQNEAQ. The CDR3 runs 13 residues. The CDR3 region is CASSLLHPREQYF. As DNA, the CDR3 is TGTGCCAGCAGCTTGCTACACCCGCGGGAGCAGTACTTC.

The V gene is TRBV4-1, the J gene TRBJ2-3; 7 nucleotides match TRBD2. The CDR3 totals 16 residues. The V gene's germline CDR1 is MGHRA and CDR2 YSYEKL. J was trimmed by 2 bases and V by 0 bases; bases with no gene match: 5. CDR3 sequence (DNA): TGCGCCAGCAGCCAAGAGTGGGCGGGGGACACAGATACGCAGTATTTT. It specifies CASSQEWAGDTDTQYF.

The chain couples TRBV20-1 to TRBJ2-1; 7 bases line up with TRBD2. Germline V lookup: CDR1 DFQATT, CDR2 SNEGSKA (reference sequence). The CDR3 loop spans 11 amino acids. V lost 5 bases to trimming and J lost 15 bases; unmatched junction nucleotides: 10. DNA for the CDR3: TGCAGTGCTTCTACAACTAGCGCCCCGTTCTTC. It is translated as CSASTTSAPFF.

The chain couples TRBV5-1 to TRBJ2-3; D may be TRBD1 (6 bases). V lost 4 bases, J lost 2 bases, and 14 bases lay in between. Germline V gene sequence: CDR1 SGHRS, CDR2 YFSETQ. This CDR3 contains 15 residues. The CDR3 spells CASSLQGGYTDTQYF. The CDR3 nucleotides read TGCGCCAGCAGCCTACAGGGCGGCTACACAGATACGCAGTATTTT.

This chain's CDR3 is CASSPPGLAGFEQFF. The CDR3 DNA is TGTGCCAGCAGCCCCCCCGGACTAGCGGGATTTGAGCAGTTCTTC. V usage is TRBV9 and J usage is TRBJ2-1; 12 positions agree with TRBD2. V trimming: 4 bases; J trimming: 9 bases; junction bases outside the gene matches: 8. Germline V CDR1 and CDR2: SGDLS, YYNGEE. The CDR3 covers 15 residues. Complete variable domain (other parts from reference TRBV9 and TRBJ2-1): DSGVTQTPKHLITATGQRVTLRCSPRSGDLSVYWYQQSLDQGLQFLIQYYNGEERAKGNILERFSAQQFPDLHSELNLSSLELGDSALYFCASSPPGLAGFEQFFGPGTRLTVL.

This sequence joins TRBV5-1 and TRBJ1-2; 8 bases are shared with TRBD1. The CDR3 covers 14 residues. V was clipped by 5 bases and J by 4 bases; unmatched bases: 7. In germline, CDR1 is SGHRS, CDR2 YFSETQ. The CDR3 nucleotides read TGCGCCAGCAGACTGACAGGGGACGGCTATGGCTACACCTTC. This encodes CASRLTGDGYGYTF.

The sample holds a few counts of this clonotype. The CDR3 DNA reads as TGCGCCAGCAGCCCAAGGGGCCCCAGGACCAATGAGCAGTTCTTC. Translated, it gives CASSPRGPRTNEQFF. The rearrangement links TRBV5-1 to TRBJ2-1, with D maybe TRBD1 (5 bases). V dropped 4 bases and J dropped 6 bases, with 17 bases sitting between them. Germline CDR1 SGHRS, CDR2 YFSETQ. This CDR3 has 15 residues.